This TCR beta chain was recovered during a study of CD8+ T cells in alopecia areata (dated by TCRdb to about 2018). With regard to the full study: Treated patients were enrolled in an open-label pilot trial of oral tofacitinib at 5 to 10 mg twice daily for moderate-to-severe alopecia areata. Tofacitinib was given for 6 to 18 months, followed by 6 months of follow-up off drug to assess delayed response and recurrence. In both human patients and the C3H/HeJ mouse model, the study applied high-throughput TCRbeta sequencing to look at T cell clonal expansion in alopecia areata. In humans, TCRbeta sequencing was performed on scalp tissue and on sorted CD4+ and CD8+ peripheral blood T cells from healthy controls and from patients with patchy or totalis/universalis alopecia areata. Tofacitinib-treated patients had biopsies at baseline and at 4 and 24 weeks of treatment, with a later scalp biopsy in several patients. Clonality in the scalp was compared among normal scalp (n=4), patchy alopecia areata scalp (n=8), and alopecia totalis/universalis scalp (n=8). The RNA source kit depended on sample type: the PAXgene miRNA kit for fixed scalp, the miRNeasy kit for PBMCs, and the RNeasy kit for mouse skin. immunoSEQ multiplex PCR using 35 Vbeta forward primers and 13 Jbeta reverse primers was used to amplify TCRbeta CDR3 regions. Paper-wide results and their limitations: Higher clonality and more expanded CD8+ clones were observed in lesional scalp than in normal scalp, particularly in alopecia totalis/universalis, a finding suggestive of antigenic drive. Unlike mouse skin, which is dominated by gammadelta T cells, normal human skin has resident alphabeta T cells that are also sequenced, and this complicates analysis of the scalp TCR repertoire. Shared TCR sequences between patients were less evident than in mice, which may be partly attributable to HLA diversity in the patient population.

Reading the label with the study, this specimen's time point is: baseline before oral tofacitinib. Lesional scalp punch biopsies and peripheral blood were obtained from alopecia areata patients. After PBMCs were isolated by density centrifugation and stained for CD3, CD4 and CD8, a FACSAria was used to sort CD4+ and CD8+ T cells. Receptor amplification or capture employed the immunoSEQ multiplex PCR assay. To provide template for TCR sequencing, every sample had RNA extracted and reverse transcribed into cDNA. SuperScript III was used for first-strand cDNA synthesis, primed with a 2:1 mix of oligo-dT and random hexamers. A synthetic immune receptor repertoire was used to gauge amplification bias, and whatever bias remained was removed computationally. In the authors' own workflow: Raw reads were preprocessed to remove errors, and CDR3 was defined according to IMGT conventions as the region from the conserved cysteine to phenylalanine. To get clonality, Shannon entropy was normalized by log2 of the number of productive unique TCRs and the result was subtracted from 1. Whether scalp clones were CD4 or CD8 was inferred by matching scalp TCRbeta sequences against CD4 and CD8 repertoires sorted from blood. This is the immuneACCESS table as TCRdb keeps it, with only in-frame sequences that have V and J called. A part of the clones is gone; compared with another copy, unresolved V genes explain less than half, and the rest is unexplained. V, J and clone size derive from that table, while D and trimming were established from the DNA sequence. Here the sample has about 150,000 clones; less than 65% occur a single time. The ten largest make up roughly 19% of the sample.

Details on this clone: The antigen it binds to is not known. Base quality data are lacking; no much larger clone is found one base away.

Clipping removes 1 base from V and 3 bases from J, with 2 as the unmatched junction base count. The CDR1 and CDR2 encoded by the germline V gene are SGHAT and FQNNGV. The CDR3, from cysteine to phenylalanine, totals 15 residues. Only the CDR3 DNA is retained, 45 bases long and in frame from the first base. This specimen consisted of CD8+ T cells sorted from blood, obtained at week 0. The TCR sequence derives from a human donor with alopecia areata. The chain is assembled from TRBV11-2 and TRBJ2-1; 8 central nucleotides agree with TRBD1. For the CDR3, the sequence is CASSLGTGNYNEQFF. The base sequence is TGTGCCAGCAGCTTAGGGACAGGGAACTACAATGAGCAGTTCTTC.